This section outlines one T cell receptor beta chain sequence together with its context. Its target is unknown. The source of the sample is a study of monozygotic twins with inflammatory bowel disease. Study-wide results and limits: No distinction between different T cell subtypes was possible. Fewer clonotypes were shared with others by IBD patients than by healthy twins, especially with disease activity.

CDR1 is LGHNA, CDR2 YSLEER, per germline. This CDR3 spans 14 amino acids. UMIs incorporating a 6-nucleotide sample barcode were appended by means of template switching. For both chains, the TCRalpha and TCRbeta cDNA went through two nested PCRs of approximately 16 and 9 cycles. TCRdb re-called the 5' RACE reads and shows each CDR3 protein once, DNA omitted. The sample yields under 350,000 distinct CDR3 sequences, of which the top ten take up roughly 5.2%. Material for sequencing was blood. The TCR was taken from a human donor with ulcerative colitis or Crohn's disease, or a healthy co-twin of an affected twin (not recorded which). This sequence joins TRBV4-3 and TRBJ1-6. The CDR3 region is CASSQEGEGSPLHF.